This T cell receptor beta chain was retrieved from a study of Ad26.COV2.S vaccination and SARS-CoV-2 variants. V trimming: 4 bases; J trimming: 3 bases; junction bases outside the gene matches: 4. Germline values: CDR1 MNHEY, CDR2 SVGAGI. The CDR3 runs to 15 residues. Treatment reported: 19 received Ad26.COV2.S at low or high dose, single or two shots; about five received placebo; per-sample allocation not given. Samples analyzed were those drawn on day 63 after the first vaccine or placebo injection. Sequencing used immunoSEQ multiplex PCR; TCRdb keeps in-frame clones, though not all of them. The repertoire holds approximately 460,000 clones, with roughly nine tenths as singletons.

The chain couples TRBV6-5 to TRBJ1-5; the match to TRBD1 covers 9 bases. The sequencing here drew on peripheral blood, taken in a trial of Ad26.COV2.S vaccine versus placebo. The receptor was isolated from a person aged 18-65 years who received the Ad26.COV2.S COVID-19 vaccine or a placebo. CDR3 protein: CASSSDRGFNQPQHF. The CDR3 coding sequence is TGTGCCAGCAGTTCCGACAGGGGGTTCAATCAGCCCCAGCATTTT.